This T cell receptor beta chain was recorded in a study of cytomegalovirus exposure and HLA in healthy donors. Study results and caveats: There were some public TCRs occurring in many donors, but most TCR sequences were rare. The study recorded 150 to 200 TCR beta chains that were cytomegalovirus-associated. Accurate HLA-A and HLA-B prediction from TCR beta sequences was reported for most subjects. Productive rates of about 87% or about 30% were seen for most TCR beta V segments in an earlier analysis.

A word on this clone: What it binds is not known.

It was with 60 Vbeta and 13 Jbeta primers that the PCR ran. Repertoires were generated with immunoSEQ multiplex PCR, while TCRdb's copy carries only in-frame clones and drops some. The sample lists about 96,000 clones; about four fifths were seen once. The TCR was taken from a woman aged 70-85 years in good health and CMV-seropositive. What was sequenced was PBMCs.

The CDR3, as DNA: TGTGCCAGCAGTGCAAACTTGAACACTGAAGCTTTCTTT. This translates into CASSANLNTEAFF. The rearrangement links TRBV2 to TRBJ1-1; no definite D call. V gave up 4 bases and J gave up 0 bases, with 6 bases separating them. CDR1 and CDR2 (germline): SNHLY, FYNNEI. The CDR3 sequence is 13 residues long.